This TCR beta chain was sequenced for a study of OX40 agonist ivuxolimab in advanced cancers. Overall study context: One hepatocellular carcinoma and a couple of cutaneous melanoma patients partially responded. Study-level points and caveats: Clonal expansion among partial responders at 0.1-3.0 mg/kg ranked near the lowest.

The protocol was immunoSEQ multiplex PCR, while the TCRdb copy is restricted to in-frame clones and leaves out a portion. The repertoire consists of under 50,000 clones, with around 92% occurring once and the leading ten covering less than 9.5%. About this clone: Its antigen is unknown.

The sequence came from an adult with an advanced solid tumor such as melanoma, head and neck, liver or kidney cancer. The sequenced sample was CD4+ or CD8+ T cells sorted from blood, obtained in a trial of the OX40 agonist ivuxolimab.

The CDR3 reads CASSVTGGESTGELFF. CDR3 in DNA: TGTGCCAGCAGCGTCACAGGGGGCGAGAGCACCGGGGAGCTGTTTTTT. The rearrangement links TRBV13 to TRBJ2-2, with 9 bases matching TRBD1. The CDR3 is 16 amino acids. Germline V gene sequence: CDR1 PRHDT, CDR2 FYEKMQ (reference sequence). After removal of 5 bases from V and 4 bases from J, the junction contained 8 bases not matched to a gene.